One and the same sample provided the 14 T cell receptor beta chains below, sequenced in a study of OX40 agonist ivuxolimab in advanced cancers. TCRdb's table, derived via immunoSEQ multiplex PCR, lists solely in-frame clones and lacks some. The sample lists some 50,000 clones; approximately 82% were seen once. The input for sequencing was CD4+ or CD8+ T cells sorted from blood, taken in a trial of the OX40 agonist ivuxolimab. The source is an adult with an advanced solid tumor such as melanoma, head and neck, liver or kidney cancer.

This clone was seen once. The gene calls are TRBV7-2 and TRBJ2-1, with TRBD1 matching 10 bases. This CDR3 region has 19 residues. Per the germline V gene, CDR1 is SGHTA and CDR2 is FQGNSA. Unmatched junction bases numbered 12, after V lost 4 bases and J lost 0 bases. CDR3 coding DNA: TGTGCCAGCAGCTCACCCTCCGGGACAGGGGCCAGCTCCTACAATGAGCAGTTCTTC. Its protein product is CASSSPSGTGASSYNEQFF.

Details on this clone: A junction end diverges from the germline sequence, so it may reflect a read error. The V and J genes are TRBV7-7 and TRBJ2-1; 11 bases are shared with TRBD2. The CDR3 sequence is 14 residues long. Germline V gene sequence: CDR1 SSHAT, CDR2 FNYEAQ (reference sequence). CDR3 in amino acids: CASSFSGGAGEQFF. In DNA, the CDR3 is TGTGCTAGCAGCTTTAGCGGGGGGGCCGGGGAGCAGTTCTTC.

The chain recombines TRBV9 with TRBJ2-5; 9 bases align to TRBD1. This CDR3 is 16 amino acids long. The V gene's germline CDR1 is SGDLS and CDR2 YYNGEE. Germline trimming cut 3 bases from V and 3 bases from J; bases unmatched to any gene: 9. CDR3 nucleotide sequence: TGTGCCAGCAGCGATGCCGGGACAGGGTCTGAAGAGACCCAGTACTTC. Residues: CASSDAGTGSEETQYF. Based on the CDR3 plus reference TRBV9 and TRBJ2-5, the full variable domain is DSGVTQTPKHLITATGQRVTLRCSPRSGDLSVYWYQQSLDQGLQFLIQYYNGEERAKGNILERFSAQQFPDLHSELNLSSLELGDSALYFCASSDAGTGSEETQYFGPGTRLLVL.

The J gene is TRBJ2-5, the V gene TRBV7-2, with unresolved D. Trimming pared 1 base from V and 3 bases from J, leaving 6 bases between. This CDR3 is built from 13 residues. Per the germline V gene, CDR1 is SGHTA and CDR2 is FQGNSA. The CDR3 loop is CASSLELEETQYF. The CDR3 nucleotides are TGTGCCAGCAGCTTAGAATTAGAAGAGACCCAGTACTTC.

This chain uses TRBV28 with TRBJ1-1, with a tentative D call TRBD1 (5 bases). The germline gives CDR1 MDHEN, CDR2 SYDVKM. This CDR3 contains 14 residues. V lost 6 bases to trimming and J lost 0 bases, with 11 bases between them. The chain's CDR3 is CASSRGHMNTEAFF. CDR3 nucleotides: TGTGCCAGCAGCCGTGGACATATGAACACTGAAGCTTTCTTT.

This clone was counted between two and nine times. This chain uses TRBV28 with TRBJ1-1; no reliable D call. The germline V gene encodes CDR1 MDHEN and CDR2 SYDVKM. The CDR3 sequence is 12 residues long. Trimming left V 2 bases short and J 5 bases short, with 6 bases between. DNA of the CDR3: TGTGCCAGCAGTTTAGAGAAAACTGAAGCTTTCTTT. Translating gives CASSLEKTEAFF.

The chain employs TRBV28 and TRBJ2-2; no clear D. The CDR3 covers 15 residues. V was pared by 5 bases and J by 4 bases, with 14 bases between. Germline-derived CDR1 and CDR2 are MDHEN and SYDVKM. The CDR3 region is CASSARTGFTGELFF. DNA for the CDR3: TGTGCCAGCAGTGCTCGAACCGGGTTCACCGGGGAGCTGTTTTTT.

The chain carries TRBV6-5 and TRBJ2-5; the D gene could be TRBD1 or TRBD2 (5 bases each). Per the germline V gene, CDR1 is MNHEY and CDR2 is SVGAGI. Deletions cut 2 bases from V and 6 bases from J, with 16 bases between. This CDR3 is 15 amino acids long. In nucleotides, the CDR3 is TGTGCCAGCAGTTACGACTCCGGGACCCCGAAGACCCAGTACTTC. Translated: CASSYDSGTPKTQYF.

The chain carries TRBV5-1 and TRBJ2-5; D might be TRBD1 or TRBD2, each matching 5 bases. Trimming took 3 bases from V and 5 from J, leaving 8 bases between them. Germline lookup yields CDR1 SGHRS and CDR2 YFSETQ. The CDR3 runs to 12 residues. CDR3 nucleotides: TGCGCCAGCAGCTACGAGGGGGAGACCCAGTACTTC. It is translated as CASSYEGETQYF.

This sequence joins TRBV28 and TRBJ2-3, with 10 bases matching TRBD1. There are 16 residues in the CDR3. With 5 bases clipped from V and 5 bases from J, the junction kept 10 bases outside the gene matches. Per the germline V gene, CDR1 is MDHEN and CDR2 is SYDVKM. CDR3 amino acids: CASSPATGGLQDTQYF. The DNA of the CDR3 is TGTGCCAGCAGTCCCGCGACAGGGGGCTTGCAAGATACGCAGTATTTT.

This clone was seen only once. The chain is built from TRBV5-5 and TRBJ1-1, with D possibly TRBD1 on 6 matching bases. CDR1 is SGHKS and CDR2 is YYEKEE in the germline V gene (reference sequence). The CDR3 has 13 residues. V was clipped by 0 bases and J by 7 bases, with 10 bases between them. The CDR3 DNA follows: TGTGCCAGCAGCTTGGGACAGGCCTTTGAAGCTTTCTTT. The encoded protein is CASSLGQAFEAFF.

This clone showed up just once. The chain links TRBV18 to TRBJ2-7, with D possibly called TRBD1 or TRBD2 (5 bases each). Trimming pared 4 bases from V and 3 bases from J, leaving 16 bases between. The CDR3 extends over 15 amino acids. Germline V CDR1 and CDR2: KGHSH, LQKENI. In DNA, the CDR3 is TGTGCCAGCTCACTATCCGGGACCACCTACTACGAGCAGTACTTC. The encoded protein is CASSLSGTTYYEQYF.

The V and J genes are TRBV19 and TRBJ1-4; D possibly corresponds to TRBD1 (5 bases). V gave up 6 bases and J gave up 5 bases, with 16 bases separating them. The CDR3 is 15 residues long. Per germline, CDR1 LNHDA and CDR2 SQIVND (reference sequence). CDR3 DNA: TGTGCCAGTAGGAGGCGCGAGGGGTTGAATGAAAAACTGTTTTTT. This translates into CASRRREGLNEKLFF.

This clone was counted between two and nine times. The genes are TRBV9 and TRBJ1-4; D may be TRBD1 (5 bases). Trimming pared 0 bases from V and 7 bases from J, leaving 10 bases between. Germline CDR1 is SGDLS and CDR2 is YYNGEE. The CDR3 consists of 14 residues. CDR3 residues: CASSVGRGSEKLFF. Written as DNA, the CDR3 is TGTGCCAGCAGCGTAGGGAGGGGCAGTGAAAAACTGTTTTTT.